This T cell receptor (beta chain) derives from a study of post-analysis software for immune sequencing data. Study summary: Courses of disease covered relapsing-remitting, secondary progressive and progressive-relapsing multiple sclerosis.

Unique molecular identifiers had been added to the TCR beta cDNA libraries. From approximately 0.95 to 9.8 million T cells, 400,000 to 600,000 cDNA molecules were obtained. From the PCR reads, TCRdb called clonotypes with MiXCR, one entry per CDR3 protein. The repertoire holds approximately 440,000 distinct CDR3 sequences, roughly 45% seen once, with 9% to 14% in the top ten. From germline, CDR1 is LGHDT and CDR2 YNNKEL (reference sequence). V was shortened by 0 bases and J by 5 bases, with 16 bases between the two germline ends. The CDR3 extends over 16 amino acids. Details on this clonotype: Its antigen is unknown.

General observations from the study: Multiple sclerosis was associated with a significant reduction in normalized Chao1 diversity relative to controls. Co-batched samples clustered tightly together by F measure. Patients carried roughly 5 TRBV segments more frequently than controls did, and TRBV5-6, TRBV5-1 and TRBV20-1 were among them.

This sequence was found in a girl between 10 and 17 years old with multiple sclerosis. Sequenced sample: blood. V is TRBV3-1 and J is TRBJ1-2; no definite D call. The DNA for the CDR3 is TGTGCCAGCAGCCAAGATATGGTCGGGTCGTTTTATGGCTACACCTTC. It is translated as CASSQDMVGSFYGYTF.